Listed below are T cell receptor beta chains from one sample, sequenced in a study of Graves' ophthalmopathy and Graves' hyperthyroidism. TCRdb recomputed calls from the multiplex PCR reads with MiXCR, one row per CDR3 protein. The sample records hundreds of thousands of distinct CDR3 sequences, over 40% being singletons. The sequenced sample was peripheral blood. Source of these receptors: an adult man with Graves' ophthalmopathy. The CDR3 runs from the conserved cysteine through the conserved F or W. Each record gives: J gene, clone size, V gene, D gene, CDR3 protein, CDR3 DNA. A D gene is named only where the DNA matches it firmly. Clone size is not always given. Where it is, it says once, few, many or a class for expanded clones.

j_call: TRBJ2-5
clone_size: many
v_call: TRBV5-1
d_call: NA
cdr3_aa: CASSPGGRAQETQYF
cdr3_nt: TGCGCCAGCAGCCCTGGTGGCAGAGCACAAGAGACCCAGTACTTC

j_call: TRBJ1-5
clone_size: many
v_call: TRBV2
d_call: NA
cdr3_aa: CASSTTRNSNQPQHF
cdr3_nt: TGTGCCAGCAGTACTACAAGAAATAGCAATCAGCCCCAGCATTTT

j_call: TRBJ2-2
clone_size: few
v_call: TRBV5-1
d_call: NA
cdr3_aa: CASSLVAGVAGELFF
cdr3_nt: TGCGCCAGCAGCTTGGTGGCAGGGGTTGCCGGGGAGCTGTTTTTT

j_call: TRBJ1-2
clone_size: NA
v_call: TRBV4-1
d_call: TRBD1
cdr3_aa: CASSHTGVHNYGYTF
cdr3_nt: TGCGCCAGCAGCCATACAGGGGTACATAACTATGGCTACACCTTC

j_call: TRBJ2-2
clone_size: NA
v_call: TRBV7-9
d_call: NA
cdr3_aa: CASSLLALNTGELFF
cdr3_nt: TGTGCCAGCAGCTTACTAGCGCTGAACACCGGGGAGCTGTTTTTT

j_call: TRBJ1-4
clone_size: many
v_call: TRBV12-3/TRBV12-4
d_call: NA
cdr3_aa: CASRRVGEKLFF
cdr3_nt: TGTGCCAGCAGACGGGTCGGGGAAAAACTGTTTTTT

j_call: TRBJ2-7
clone_size: NA
v_call: TRBV15
d_call: NA
cdr3_aa: CATSRVDGEAYNEQYF
cdr3_nt: TGTGCCACCAGCAGAGTTGATGGGGAAGCCTACAATGAGCAGTACTTC

j_call: TRBJ2-7
clone_size: NA
v_call: TRBV29-1
d_call: TRBD1
cdr3_aa: CSDRGLPYEQYF
cdr3_nt: TGCAGCGACAGGGGTCTTCCCTACGAGCAGTACTTC

j_call: TRBJ2-5
clone_size: NA
v_call: TRBV5-4
d_call: TRBD1
cdr3_aa: CASSVDGTGSPQETQYF
cdr3_nt: TGTGCCAGCAGCGTTGACGGGACAGGGTCACCCCAAGAGACCCAGTACTTC

j_call: TRBJ1-3
clone_size: few
v_call: TRBV20-1
d_call: NA
cdr3_aa: CSARDVRGRYSGNTIYF
cdr3_nt: TGCAGTGCTAGAGACGTCCGGGGAAGGTACTCTGGAAACACCATATATTTT

j_call: TRBJ2-7
clone_size: many
v_call: TRBV4-1
d_call: NA
cdr3_aa: CASSQEGRGSYEQYF
cdr3_nt: TGCGCCAGCAGCCAAGAGGGACGCGGCTCCTACGAGCAGTACTTC

j_call: TRBJ1-2
clone_size: NA
v_call: TRBV2
d_call: TRBD1
cdr3_aa: CASRRTGAHYGYTF
cdr3_nt: TGTGCCAGCAGACGGACAGGGGCGCACTATGGCTACACCTTC

j_call: TRBJ2-5
clone_size: few
v_call: TRBV7-3
d_call: NA
cdr3_aa: CASSSAATQETQYF
cdr3_nt: TGTGCCAGCAGCTCAGCGGCCACCCAAGAGACCCAGTACTTC

j_call: TRBJ1-2
clone_size: many
v_call: TRBV25-1
d_call: NA
cdr3_aa: CTSSPPNYGYTF
cdr3_nt: TGTACCAGCAGTCCGCCTAACTATGGCTACACCTTC

j_call: TRBJ2-2
clone_size: many
v_call: TRBV11-2
d_call: NA
cdr3_aa: CASTPQVANTGELFF
cdr3_nt: TGTGCCAGCACCCCCCAGGTTGCGAACACCGGGGAGCTGTTTTTT

j_call: TRBJ1-5
clone_size: many
v_call: TRBV7-8
d_call: TRBD1
cdr3_aa: CASSPGGQPQHF
cdr3_nt: TGTGCCAGCAGCCCAGGGGGTCAGCCCCAGCATTTT

j_call: TRBJ2-7
clone_size: many
v_call: TRBV5-8
d_call: TRBD1
cdr3_aa: CASSSGTGHNEQYF
cdr3_nt: TGTGCCAGCAGCTCCGGGACAGGACACAACGAGCAGTACTTC

j_call: TRBJ1-1
clone_size: few
v_call: TRBV11-3
d_call: NA
cdr3_aa: CASSLVPVMNTEAFF
cdr3_nt: TGTGCCAGCAGCTTAGTCCCAGTCATGAACACTGAAGCTTTCTTT

j_call: TRBJ1-5
clone_size: many
v_call: TRBV9
d_call: NA
cdr3_aa: CASSATDHQPQHF
cdr3_nt: TGTGCCAGCAGCGCGACAGACCATCAGCCCCAGCATTTT

j_call: TRBJ1-1
clone_size: few
v_call: TRBV6-6
d_call: NA
cdr3_aa: CASSYYRIRGGNTEAFF
cdr3_nt: TGTGCCAGCAGTTACTACCGAATTCGGGGCGGGAACACTGAAGCTTTCTTT

j_call: TRBJ1-1
clone_size: NA
v_call: TRBV9
d_call: NA
cdr3_aa: CASSPSGEAFF
cdr3_nt: TGTGCCAGCAGCCCGAGCGGGGAAGCTTTCTTT

j_call: TRBJ1-1
clone_size: NA
v_call: TRBV10-3
d_call: TRBD1
cdr3_aa: CAISPQTGNNEAFF
cdr3_nt: TGTGCCATCAGTCCCCAGACAGGGAACAATGAAGCTTTCTTT

j_call: TRBJ1-2
clone_size: many
v_call: TRBV19
d_call: NA
cdr3_aa: CASSIAGGQGYTF
cdr3_nt: TGTGCCAGTAGTATCGCGGGGGGCCAAGGCTACACCTTC

j_call: TRBJ1-4
clone_size: NA
v_call: TRBV4-1
d_call: NA
cdr3_aa: CASSQVPATNEKLFF
cdr3_nt: TGCGCCAGCAGCCAAGTTCCAGCAACTAATGAAAAACTGTTTTTT

j_call: TRBJ2-6
clone_size: many
v_call: TRBV5-1
d_call: NA
cdr3_aa: CASSLGPAHVSGANVLTF
cdr3_nt: TGCGCCAGCAGCTTGGGGCCAGCGCACGTCTCTGGGGCCAACGTCCTGACTTTC

j_call: TRBJ1-4
clone_size: NA
v_call: TRBV7-9
d_call: TRBD1
cdr3_aa: CASSLTGQENEKLFF
cdr3_nt: TGTGCCAGCAGCTTAACGGGACAGGAAAATGAAAAACTGTTTTTT

j_call: TRBJ2-7
clone_size: few
v_call: TRBV12-3/TRBV12-4
d_call: NA
cdr3_aa: CASSYSVVGAVSSYEQYF
cdr3_nt: TGTGCCAGCAGTTACTCGGTCGTCGGGGCCGTTAGCTCCTACGAGCAGTACTTC

j_call: TRBJ2-3
clone_size: few
v_call: TRBV19
d_call: TRBD1
cdr3_aa: CASDRGSSSRADTQYF
cdr3_nt: TGTGCCAGTGACAGGGGTAGCTCGTCGCGGGCAGATACGCAGTATTTT

j_call: TRBJ2-2
clone_size: many
v_call: TRBV10-3
d_call: TRBD2
cdr3_aa: CAISPGLVDTGELFF
cdr3_nt: TGTGCCATCAGCCCGGGACTAGTCGACACCGGGGAGCTGTTTTTT

j_call: TRBJ2-5
clone_size: few
v_call: TRBV3-1
d_call: NA
cdr3_aa: CASSQEFRGTQETQYF
cdr3_nt: TGTGCCAGCAGCCAAGAGTTCCGGGGAACCCAAGAGACCCAGTACTTC

j_call: TRBJ2-2
clone_size: few
v_call: TRBV6-2/TRBV6-3
d_call: NA
cdr3_aa: CASSTRNTGELFF
cdr3_nt: TGTGCCAGCTCTACGCGGAACACCGGGGAGCTGTTTTTT

j_call: TRBJ1-1
clone_size: few
v_call: TRBV10-3
d_call: TRBD1
cdr3_aa: CASSKGTGHTNTEAFF
cdr3_nt: TGTGCCAGCAGTAAAGGGACAGGCCATACGAACACTGAAGCTTTCTTT

j_call: TRBJ1-1
clone_size: few
v_call: TRBV12-3/TRBV12-4
d_call: NA
cdr3_aa: CASSTHPLGGERTEAFF
cdr3_nt: TGTGCCAGCAGTACCCACCCCCTCGGAGGGGAAAGGACTGAAGCTTTCTTT

j_call: TRBJ2-2
clone_size: few
v_call: TRBV7-9
d_call: NA
cdr3_aa: CASSHPDRPGELFF
cdr3_nt: TGTGCCAGCAGCCACCCCGACAGGCCCGGGGAGCTGTTTTTT

j_call: TRBJ2-7
clone_size: NA
v_call: TRBV10-2
d_call: TRBD2
cdr3_aa: CASRRTSGVYEQYF
cdr3_nt: TGCGCCAGCAGGAGGACTAGCGGGGTCTACGAGCAGTACTTC

j_call: TRBJ2-6
clone_size: many
v_call: TRBV2
d_call: TRBD2
cdr3_aa: CASTIGRASGANVLTF
cdr3_nt: TGTGCCAGCACGATCGGGAGGGCCTCTGGGGCCAACGTCCTGACTTTC

j_call: TRBJ1-1
clone_size: many
v_call: TRBV7-9
d_call: TRBD1
cdr3_aa: CASSFGQGALNTEAFF
cdr3_nt: TGTGCCAGCAGCTTTGGGCAGGGGGCTTTGAACACTGAAGCTTTCTTT

j_call: TRBJ1-2
clone_size: NA
v_call: TRBV28
d_call: NA
cdr3_aa: CASSRRGHGYTF
cdr3_nt: TGTGCCAGCAGCCGTCGGGGGCATGGCTACACCTTC

j_call: TRBJ1-1
clone_size: many
v_call: TRBV7-8
d_call: NA
cdr3_aa: CASSYSPGGPWGAFF
cdr3_nt: TGTGCCAGCAGCTATAGTCCAGGCGGGCCCTGGGGGGCTTTCTTT

j_call: TRBJ1-6
clone_size: NA
v_call: TRBV9
d_call: NA
cdr3_aa: CASSPTGWVAGGSPLHF
cdr3_nt: TGTGCCAGCAGCCCTACCGGGTGGGTGGCCGGGGGATCACCCCTCCACTTT

j_call: TRBJ2-2
clone_size: few
v_call: TRBV7-6
d_call: TRBD1
cdr3_aa: CASRHQTGVHTGELFF
cdr3_nt: TGTGCCAGCAGACACCAAACAGGGGTTCACACCGGGGAGCTGTTTTTT

j_call: TRBJ2-6
clone_size: NA
v_call: TRBV19
d_call: TRBD1
cdr3_aa: CASTGTGGASGANVLTF
cdr3_nt: TGTGCCAGTACGGGGACAGGGGGCGCCAGTGGGGCCAACGTCCTGACTTTC

j_call: TRBJ2-6
clone_size: few
v_call: TRBV6-5
d_call: NA
cdr3_aa: CASRIRGANVLTF
cdr3_nt: TGTGCCAGCCGAATCCGTGGGGCCAACGTCCTGACTTTC

j_call: TRBJ2-1
clone_size: NA
v_call: TRBV5-1
d_call: TRBD2
cdr3_aa: CASSLTSGRDNEQFF
cdr3_nt: TGCGCCAGCAGCTTGACTAGCGGGAGAGACAATGAGCAGTTCTTC

j_call: TRBJ1-1
clone_size: many
v_call: TRBV7-6
d_call: NA
cdr3_aa: CASSTIPTDPMNTEAFF
cdr3_nt: TGTGCCAGCAGTACAATACCGACCGATCCCATGAACACTGAAGCTTTCTTT

j_call: TRBJ2-7
clone_size: many
v_call: TRBV2
d_call: TRBD2
cdr3_aa: CASNLAGDYYEQYF
cdr3_nt: TGTGCCAGCAACCTAGCGGGAGACTACTACGAGCAGTACTTC

j_call: TRBJ2-6
clone_size: many
v_call: TRBV10-3
d_call: TRBD2
cdr3_aa: CATFSGGYSGANVLTF
cdr3_nt: TGTGCCACCTTTAGCGGGGGCTACTCTGGGGCCAACGTCCTGACTTTC

j_call: TRBJ2-6
clone_size: few
v_call: TRBV5-1
d_call: NA
cdr3_aa: CASMRGGVLSGANVLTF
cdr3_nt: TGCGCCAGCATGAGGGGGGGAGTCCTCTCTGGGGCCAACGTCCTGACTTTC

j_call: TRBJ1-4
clone_size: many
v_call: TRBV7-2
d_call: NA
cdr3_aa: CASSFGRAGEKLFF
cdr3_nt: TGTGCCAGCAGCTTCGGCAGGGCGGGAGAAAAACTGTTTTTT

j_call: TRBJ1-6
clone_size: NA
v_call: TRBV2
d_call: NA
cdr3_aa: CASKLDRDSYNSPLHF
cdr3_nt: TGTGCCAGCAAACTCGACCGGGACTCCTATAATTCACCCCTCCACTTT

j_call: TRBJ2-2
clone_size: many
v_call: TRBV7-3
d_call: TRBD1
cdr3_aa: CASSPTGQVSTTGELFF
cdr3_nt: TGTGCCAGCAGTCCAACTGGACAGGTTTCGACCACCGGGGAGCTGTTTTTT

j_call: TRBJ2-5
clone_size: NA
v_call: TRBV29-1
d_call: NA
cdr3_aa: CSYGQEGETQYF
cdr3_nt: TGCAGTTATGGACAGGAGGGAGAGACCCAGTACTTC

j_call: TRBJ1-4
clone_size: NA
v_call: TRBV3-1
d_call: NA
cdr3_aa: CASSQGGADEKLFF
cdr3_nt: TGTGCCAGCAGCCAAGGTGGGGCGGATGAAAAACTGTTTTTT

j_call: TRBJ1-5
clone_size: NA
v_call: TRBV6-2/TRBV6-3
d_call: NA
cdr3_aa: CAGSYAGAGGNQPQHF
cdr3_nt: TGTGCCGGCAGTTACGCGGGGGCTGGGGGCAATCAGCCCCAGCATTTT

j_call: TRBJ1-2
clone_size: NA
v_call: TRBV25-1
d_call: TRBD1
cdr3_aa: CASSPVQGETNYGYTF
cdr3_nt: TGTGCCAGCTCACCTGTACAGGGGGAGACTAACTATGGCTACACCTTC

j_call: TRBJ2-3
clone_size: few
v_call: TRBV15
d_call: NA
cdr3_aa: CATSPSPPGADTQYF
cdr3_nt: TGTGCCACCAGTCCTAGCCCCCCGGGGGCTGATACGCAGTATTTT